The rows below give T cell receptor beta chains drawn from one sample of a study of blood T cell repertoires in COVID-19. The assay was immunoSEQ multiplex PCR, and TCRdb's table has in-frame clones only and misses some. Found here are more than 70,000 clones, about 85% of them singletons; the top ten hold 3%. Sequenced input: peripheral blood. Every receptor here comes from a woman aged 45-60 years with active or convalescent COVID-19. The CDR3 runs from the conserved cysteine through the conserved F or W. The D gene is left open where the match is weak. Clone size is shown for a subset of rows, as once, few, many or a class of expanded clone.

TRBV4-2	NA	14	TRBJ1-1	NA	CASSQLVGGTEAFF	TGTGCCAGCAGCCAACTAGTAGGAGGCACTGAAGCTTTCTTT
TRBV5-1	NA	19	TRBJ2-2	NA	CASSPMPVGVQSNTGELFF	TGCGCCAGCAGCCCGATGCCCGTAGGAGTTCAATCGAACACCGGGGAGCTGTTTTTT
TRBV19	NA	15	TRBJ1-2	once	CASSTLGQSNYGYTF	TGTGCCAGTAGTACCCTGGGACAATCTAACTATGGCTACACCTTC
TRBV29-1	TRBD1	11	TRBJ2-7	NA	CSVETGREQYF	TGCAGCGTAGAGACAGGGCGCGAGCAGTACTTC
TRBV5-4	TRBD2	20	TRBJ2-2	NA	CASSLEGLVAGDTNTGELFF	TGTGCCAGCAGCTTGGAAGGACTAGTAGCGGGCGATACGAACACCGGGGAGCTGTTTTTT
TRBV6-5	TRBD1	15	TRBJ2-7	NA	CASSNDGTGYYEQYF	TGTGCCAGCAGTAACGACGGGACAGGATACTACGAGCAGTACTTC
TRBV9	NA	15	TRBJ1-1	NA	CASSARAILNTEAFF	TGTGCCAGCAGCGCCAGAGCGATCCTGAACACTGAAGCTTTCTTT
TRBV5-4	NA	18	TRBJ2-6	NA	CASRVAGTPATGANVLTF	TGTGCCAGCAGGGTCGCCGGGACTCCGGCGACCGGGGCCAACGTCCTGACTTTC
TRBV30	TRBD1	15	TRBJ1-5	NA	CAWSRDRGVNQPQHF	TGTGCCTGGAGTCGGGACAGGGGGGTCAATCAGCCCCAGCATTTT
TRBV9	NA	14	TRBJ1-1	NA	CASSVDVWRGEAFF	TGTGCCAGCAGCGTAGACGTATGGAGGGGAGAAGCTTTCTTT
TRBV4-2	NA	15	TRBJ1-2	NA	CASSQEEVQNYGYTF	TGTGCCAGCAGCCAAGAGGAGGTTCAAAACTATGGCTACACCTTC
TRBV9	TRBD1	16	TRBJ2-2	NA	CASSARDRGLAGELFF	TGTGCCAGCAGCGCACGGGACAGGGGGTTAGCCGGGGAGCTGTTTTTT
TRBV7-2	NA	14	TRBJ2-5	NA	CASSSSQGRETQYF	TGTGCCAGCAGCTCCTCACAGGGTCGGGAGACCCAGTACTTC
TRBV15	TRBD1	14	TRBJ1-4	NA	CATSRQGEDEKLFF	TGTGCCACCAGCCGACAGGGGGAAGATGAAAAACTGTTTTTT